Here is one T cell receptor beta chain with its context. The isolated RNA, all of it, was reverse transcribed, so expressed TCRB transcripts were what got sequenced. The method was immunoSEQ multiplex PCR; TCRdb's version includes in-frame clones alone and lacks a portion of them. Of some 150,000 clones in the sample, around 9.3% were seen once. The sample belongs to a study of beta chain features in type 1 diabetes. The clonotype comes from a man between 18 and 35 years old in good health. Sequenced sample: naive CD4+ T cells from blood.

The CDR3 region is CASSQTTKGNQPQHF. Here the CDR3 DNA reads TGCGCCAGCAGCCAGACGACAAAGGGCAATCAGCCCCAGCATTTT. This chain connects TRBV4-3 to TRBJ1-5; D uncertain. CDR1 is LGHNA and CDR2 is YSLEER in the germline V gene. Trimming cost V 3 bases and J 2 bases, with 11 bases left between them. CDR3 size: 15 residues.